The 7 T cell receptor beta chains presented below share a single source sample, sequenced in a study of cytomegalovirus exposure and HLA in healthy donors (dated by TCRdb to between 2016 and 2019). Receptor amplification or capture employed the immunoSEQ multiplex PCR assay. For the multiplex PCR, a mixture combining 60 forward primers for TCR Vbeta segments and 13 reverse primers for TCR Jbeta segments was used. This is the immuneACCESS table as TCRdb keeps it, with only in-frame sequences that have V and J called. A part of the clones is gone; compared with another copy, unresolved V genes explain less than half, and the rest is unexplained. Across this sample there are roughly 74,000 clones, with about four fifths seen only once. The ten largest clones capture around 1.5% of the sample. Material for sequencing was PBMCs. Receptors originate from a man in his forties in good health and CMV-seronegative.

The rearrangement joins TRBV7-3 to TRBJ2-1; TRBD2 agrees at 14 bases. CDR3 length: 17 residues. Unmatched junction bases numbered 4, after V lost 1 base and J lost 5 bases. Germline loops: CDR1 SGHTA, CDR2 FQGTGA. The CDR3: CASSLRLAGGPNNEQFF. For the CDR3, the DNA is TGTGCCAGCAGCTTAAGACTAGCGGGAGGGCCGAACAATGAGCAGTTCTTC.

The chain links TRBV7-9 to TRBJ1-1, with D possibly TRBD1 on 6 matching bases. Germline V gene lookup returns CDR1 SEHNR and CDR2 FQNEAQ (reference sequence). CDR3 length equals 14 residues. V lost 5 bases to trimming and J lost 2 bases, with 12 bases between them. CDR3: CASSRDTLNTEAFF. The DNA of the CDR3 is TGTGCCAGCAGCCGGGACACCCTAAACACTGAAGCTTTCTTT.

The CDR3 DNA reads TGTGCCAGCAGCTTTGGGGGGTATAGCAATCAGCCCCAGCATTTT. Translated, it gives CASSFGGYSNQPQHF. The chain combines TRBV7-8 with TRBJ1-5; a weak D match, TRBD1 (5 bases). Germline CDR1 reads SGHVS; CDR2 reads FQNEAQ. The V end lost 3 bases, the J end lost 0 bases, and 9 bases lay between the germline ends. This CDR3 has 15 residues.

The rearrangement uses TRBV27 and TRBJ1-4; TRBD1 aligns across 9 bases. The CDR3 loop spans 16 amino acids. The germline V gene has CDR1 MNHEY and CDR2 SMNVEV (reference sequence). Losses at the gene ends were 4 bases for V and 4 bases for J; bases not matched to a gene: 7. CDR3 sequence: CASSSQGAKVNEKLFF. The CDR3 DNA sequence: TGTGCCAGCAGTTCACAGGGGGCGAAGGTTAATGAAAAACTGTTTTTT.

In the case of this clone: A junction boundary mismatches the germline segment, possibly from a read error. The rearrangement uses TRBV9 and TRBJ2-4, with 7 bases that match TRBD2. Germline-derived CDR1 and CDR2 are SGDLS and YYNGEE. This CDR3 is built from 14 residues. The CDR3 bases are TGTGCCAGCAACCCCGGGGGGAACAAAAACAGTCAGTACTTC. It translates to CASNPGGNKNSQYF.

V is TRBV9 and J is TRBJ2-1; D gene uncertain. The length of the CDR3 is 11 residues. V gave up 2 bases and J gave up 6 bases, with 3 bases separating them. Per germline, CDR1 SGDLS and CDR2 YYNGEE. The CDR3 DNA reads as TGTGCCAGCAGCGTTAGCAATGAGCAGTTCTTC. As protein: CASSVSNEQFF.

This clone has just a few counts. The chain combines TRBV11-2 with TRBJ2-7, with 11 bases matching TRBD1. After removal of 4 bases from V and 7 bases from J, the junction contained 9 bases not matched to a gene. CDR1 SGHAT and CDR2 FQNNGV come from the germline V gene. The CDR3 is 15 amino acids. In DNA, the CDR3 is TGTGCCAGCAGCTCCGATAGGACAGGGGGCGGAGAGCAGTACTTC. This translates into CASSSDRTGGGEQYF.